This T cell receptor beta chain was identified during a study of blood T cell repertoires in COVID-19. Study summary: PBMCs, B-cell-depleted T cells, or T cells provided the cDNA or gDNA that made up the material.

J gave up 6 bases and V 6 bases, and 9 bases lay outside the gene matches. The CDR3 extends over 15 amino acids. CDR1 MNHEY and CDR2 SMNVEV come from the germline V gene (reference sequence). Followed over time, Seattle patients had been enrolled while infection was active. Per the original data handling: Reference gene primer amplification in the assay estimated nucleated cell counts. The protocol was immunoSEQ multiplex PCR, while the TCRdb copy is restricted to in-frame clones and leaves out a portion. Clone size and the V and J calls come from that table; the DNA yielded D and trimming. The repertoire holds about 200,000 clones, about 84% seen once, with roughly 18% in the top ten.

This sequence joins TRBV27 and TRBJ1-5; 9 nucleotides line up with TRBD1. This receptor was taken from a person aged 65-85 years with COVID-19, enrolled during active disease. The sequenced sample was peripheral blood. CDR3 sequence reads: CASSPKGQGSQPQHF. For the CDR3, the DNA is TGTGCCAGCAGCCCCAAGGGACAGGGTAGTCAGCCCCAGCATTTT.